This T cell receptor (beta chain) was observed in a study of patients and donors after allogeneic stem cell transplantation. Only a few counts were recorded for this clonotype. The CDR3 extends over 13 amino acids. Trimming stripped 3 bases from V and 4 bases from J, with 8 bases between. Germline V gene data show CDR1 as SGHRS and CDR2 as YFSETQ. Each CDR3 protein gets one entry after TCRdb re-called the RT-PCR reads with MiXCR. In the table there are about a million distinct CDR3 sequences, around 17% of which are singletons. This TCR was recovered from a human donor who was either an allogeneic HSCT recipient or a stem cell or donor lymphocyte infusion donor (not recorded which). It is not recorded whose cells these are; they may come from a transplant donor. The sequencing sample was made of blood, either unsorted or a sorted T cell fraction (not recorded which). The chain uses TRBV5-1 and TRBJ2-1; either TRBD1 or TRBD2 may fit D (5 bases each). CDR3 in amino acids: CASSWDAYNEQFF. The DNA for the CDR3 is TGCGCCAGCAGCTGGGACGCATACAATGAGCAGTTCTTC. The complete variable domain, with remaining parts taken from reference TRBV5-1 and TRBJ2-1, reads KAGVTQTPRYLIKTRGQQVTLSCSPISGHRSVSWYQQTPGQGLQFLFEYFSETQRNKGNFPGRFSGRQFSNSRSEMNVSTLELGDSALYLCASSWDAYNEQFFGPGTRLTVL.